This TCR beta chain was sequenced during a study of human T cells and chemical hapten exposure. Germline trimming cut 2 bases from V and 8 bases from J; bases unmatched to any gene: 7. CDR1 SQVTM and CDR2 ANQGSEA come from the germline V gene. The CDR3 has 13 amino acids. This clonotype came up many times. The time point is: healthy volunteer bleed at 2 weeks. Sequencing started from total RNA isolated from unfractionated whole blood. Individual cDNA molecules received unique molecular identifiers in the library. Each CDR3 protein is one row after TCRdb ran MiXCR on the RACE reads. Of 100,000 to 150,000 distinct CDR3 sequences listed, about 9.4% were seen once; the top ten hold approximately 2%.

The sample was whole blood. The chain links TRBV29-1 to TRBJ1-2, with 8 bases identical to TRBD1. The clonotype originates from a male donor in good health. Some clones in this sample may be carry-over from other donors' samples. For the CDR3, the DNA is TGCAGCGTTGAACCAACAGGGGGAATAGGCTACACCTTC. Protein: CSVEPTGGIGYTF. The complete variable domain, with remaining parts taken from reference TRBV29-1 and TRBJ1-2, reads SAVISQKPSRDICQRGTSLTIQCQVDSQVTMMFWYRQQPGQSLTLIATANQGSEATYESGFVIDKFPISRPNLTFSTLTVSNMSPEDSSIYLCSVEPTGGIGYTFGSGTRLTVV.